The rows below give T cell receptor beta chains drawn from one sample of a study of blood T cell repertoires in COVID-19. Profiled with immunoSEQ multiplex PCR; TCRdb holds only in-frame clones, not every one. The table has roughly 230,000 clones, 88% seen once. Sequenced: peripheral blood. The receptor set was obtained from a human donor in a cohort sampled during active COVID-19. Both conserved end residues are part of each CDR3. Fields, in order: CDR3 protein, CDR3 DNA, V gene, J gene, CDR3 length, D gene, clone size. The D gene is left open where the match is weak. Size values are once, few and many counts, or a class for expanded clones, and some rows have none.

CASSEFYEQYF,TGTGCCAGCAGCGAGTTCTACGAGCAGTACTTC,TRBV28,TRBJ2-7,11,NA,NA
CASSSGGVGTEAFF,TGTGCCAGCAGCTCCGGGGGGGTGGGCACTGAAGCTTTCTTT,TRBV9,TRBJ1-1,14,NA,NA
CASSQVATTSGGYNEQFF,TGCGCCAGCAGCCAAGTCGCCACTACTAGCGGGGGCTACAATGAGCAGTTCTTC,TRBV4-1,TRBJ2-1,18,TRBD2,NA
CASSLQRAQGARNGYTF,TGTGCCAGCAGCTTACAGCGCGCGCAGGGGGCGCGGAATGGCTACACCTTC,TRBV7-9,TRBJ1-2,17,TRBD1,NA
CASSRDGGNTIYF,TGTGCCAGCAGCCGTGACGGGGGAAACACCATATATTTT,TRBV14,TRBJ1-3,13,NA,NA
CASSRDRASYEQYF,TGTGCCAGCAGCCGGGACAGAGCCTCCTACGAGCAGTACTTC,TRBV14,TRBJ2-7,14,TRBD1,NA
CASSRLGGLTYNEQFF,TGCGCCAGCAGCCGCTTGGGGGGGCTGACCTACAATGAGCAGTTCTTC,TRBV4-1,TRBJ2-1,16,NA,NA
CASSQAGNTEAFF,TGTGCCAGCAGCCAAGCAGGGAACACTGAAGCTTTCTTT,TRBV3-1/TRBV3-2,TRBJ1-1,13,NA,few
CASSLGQGANQPQHF,TGTGCCAGCAGCTTAGGGCAGGGTGCCAATCAGCCCCAGCATTTT,TRBV7-8,TRBJ1-5,15,NA,NA
CASRRGGYNQPQHF,TGTGCCAGCAGGAGGGGGGGATACAATCAGCCCCAGCATTTT,TRBV6-5,TRBJ1-5,14,NA,NA
CASHDRGSKNIQYF,TGTGCCAGCCATGACAGGGGGTCCAAAAACATTCAGTACTTC,TRBV6-5,TRBJ2-4,14,TRBD1,NA
CASSPRAGDEKLFF,TGTGCCAGCTCACCTAGGGCAGGGGATGAAAAACTGTTTTTT,TRBV18,TRBJ1-4,14,NA,NA
CASSVSGTGLGEQYF,TGTGCCAGCAGCGTATCAGGGACAGGCCTTGGGGAGCAGTACTTC,TRBV9,TRBJ2-7,15,TRBD1,NA
CASSLGTVGVPYNEQFF,TGTGCCAGCAGCTTAGGAACCGTAGGGGTTCCCTACAATGAGCAGTTCTTC,TRBV13,TRBJ2-1,17,NA,NA
CASSGDRGYGYTF,TGTGCCAGCAGCGGGGATCGGGGCTATGGCTACACCTTC,TRBV9,TRBJ1-2,13,NA,NA
CASSYSNSGRDNEQFF,TGTGCCAGCAGTTACTCGAATAGCGGGAGAGACAATGAGCAGTTCTTC,TRBV6-5,TRBJ2-1,16,TRBD2,NA
CASKLPSRDSHFKGSGSWYEQYF,TGTGCCAGCAAGCTGCCATCACGGGACAGCCACTTTAAGGGAAGCGGGAGTTGGTACGAGCAGTACTTC,TRBV27,TRBJ2-7,23,NA,NA
CASSGSGRELSEQYF,TGTGCCAGCAGCGGTAGCGGGAGGGAATTGAGCGAGCAGTACTTC,TRBV9,TRBJ2-7,15,TRBD2,NA
CASSPPSGAGLNTEAFF,TGTGCCAGCTCACCCCCCTCGGGTGCGGGGTTGAACACTGAAGCTTTCTTT,TRBV18,TRBJ1-1,17,NA,NA
CASRTSNDYRVCQETQYF,TGTGCCAGCAGAACTAGTAATGATTACAGGGTCTGCCAAGAGACCCAGTACTTC,TRBV27,TRBJ2-5,18,NA,NA
CASSLSGTGGLYEQYF,TGCGCCAGCAGCTTATCCGGGACAGGGGGTCTCTACGAGCAGTACTTC,TRBV5-1,TRBJ2-7,16,TRBD1,NA
CASSWERGPYEQYF,TGTGCCAGCAGCTGGGAGAGGGGGCCCTACGAGCAGTACTTC,TRBV5-5,TRBJ2-7,14,TRBD1,NA
CASSLGTSGRNEQYF,TGTGCCAGCAGCTTAGGGACTAGCGGGAGGAACGAGCAGTACTTC,TRBV11-3,TRBJ2-7,15,TRBD2,NA
CASTPGLLTAPNQPQHF,TGTGCCAGCACCCCAGGCCTCCTGACAGCCCCCAATCAGCCCCAGCATTTT,TRBV28,TRBJ1-5,17,NA,NA
CASSRGLAGGDSYEQYF,TGTGCCAGCAGCCGAGGACTAGCGGGAGGTGATAGCTACGAGCAGTACTTC,TRBV9,TRBJ2-7,17,TRBD2,NA
CASSQEGHRDDGYTF,TGCGCCAGCAGCCAAGAGGGGCACAGGGACGATGGCTACACCTTC,TRBV4-3,TRBJ1-2,15,NA,once
CASSLVGTVDFYEQYF,TGTGCCAGCAGCTTAGTTGGGACAGTCGACTTTTACGAGCAGTACTTC,TRBV7-2,TRBJ2-7,16,TRBD1,NA
CASSGGQGASPLHF,TGTGCCAGCAGCGGGGGACAGGGGGCTTCACCCCTCCACTTT,TRBV5-5,TRBJ1-6,14,TRBD1,NA
CASSQDRGSHSYEQYF,TGCGCCAGCAGCCAAGATCGAGGGAGCCACTCCTACGAGCAGTACTTC,TRBV4-3,TRBJ2-7,16,NA,NA
CASSPSTGASGTDTQYF,TGTGCCAGCAGCCCCTCAACCGGGGCTAGCGGCACAGATACGCAGTATTTT,TRBV4-2,TRBJ2-3,17,NA,NA
CASSSRQGWDSPLHF,TGTGCCAGCAGTTCTAGACAGGGTTGGGATTCACCCCTCCACTTT,TRBV27,TRBJ1-6,15,TRBD1,NA
CASRQGPHTEAFF,TGTGCCAGCAGACAGGGACCCCACACTGAAGCTTTCTTT,TRBV6-5,TRBJ1-1,13,NA,NA
CASSWTGGVEQYF,TGTGCCAGCAGCTGGACAGGGGGGGTCGAGCAGTACTTC,TRBV28,TRBJ2-7,13,TRBD1,NA
CAISASDGEGYTF,TGTGCCATCAGTGCTTCGGACGGGGAGGGCTACACCTTC,TRBV10-3,TRBJ1-2,13,NA,NA
CATSTGGYNEQFF,TGTGCCACTAGCACGGGAGGATACAATGAGCAGTTCTTC,TRBV19,TRBJ2-1,13,TRBD2,NA
CASSRSQGISYEQYF,TGTGCCAGCAGCCGATCACAGGGAATCTCCTACGAGCAGTACTTC,TRBV7-3,TRBJ2-7,15,NA,NA
CASSQSSGRSYEQYF,TGTGCCAGCAGTCAAAGTAGCGGGAGGTCCTACGAGCAGTACTTC,TRBV3-1/TRBV3-2,TRBJ2-7,15,TRBD2,NA
CAWASTSVGELFF,TGTGCCTGGGCCTCGACTAGCGTCGGGGAGCTGTTTTTT,TRBV30,TRBJ2-2,13,TRBD2,once
CASSELAGVLGQETQYF,TGTGCCAGCAGTGAACTAGCGGGAGTTCTTGGCCAAGAGACCCAGTACTTC,TRBV25-1,TRBJ2-5,17,TRBD2,NA
CASSSQVYGYTF,TGTGCCAGCAGTTCACAGGTCTATGGCTACACCTTC,TRBV6-2/TRBV6-3,TRBJ1-2,12,NA,NA
CASRSLPDNEQFF,TGTGCCAGCAGAAGTCTCCCAGACAATGAGCAGTTCTTC,TRBV2,TRBJ2-1,13,NA,once
CAIRGATGGPQETQYF,TGTGCCATCAGAGGCGCGACAGGGGGGCCGCAAGAGACCCAGTACTTC,TRBV10-3,TRBJ2-5,16,TRBD1,NA
CASSLVASGYEQYF,TGTGCCAGCAGCTTAGTCGCTAGCGGCTACGAGCAGTACTTC,TRBV7-3,TRBJ2-7,14,TRBD2,NA